This TCR beta chain was identified during a study of T cell changes during pregnancy in multiple sclerosis. Germline-derived CDR1 and CDR2 are SEHNR and FQNEAQ (reference sequence). The CDR3 loop spans 15 amino acids. J lost 6 bases, V lost 5 bases, and 8 bases had no gene match. Measured with immunoSEQ multiplex PCR; TCRdb has only the in-frame clones, and not every one. Among about 110,000 clones listed, under 95% were seen once. The sample in question was peripheral blood, obtained after pregnancy. J is TRBJ2-2 and V is TRBV7-9; the match to TRBD1 covers 8 bases. The receptor comes from a female donor with multiple sclerosis, enrolled in a pregnancy study. The CDR3 sequence is CASSPRDRLPGELFF. CDR3 coding DNA: TGTGCCAGCAGCCCCCGGGACAGGCTCCCCGGGGAGCTGTTTTTT.